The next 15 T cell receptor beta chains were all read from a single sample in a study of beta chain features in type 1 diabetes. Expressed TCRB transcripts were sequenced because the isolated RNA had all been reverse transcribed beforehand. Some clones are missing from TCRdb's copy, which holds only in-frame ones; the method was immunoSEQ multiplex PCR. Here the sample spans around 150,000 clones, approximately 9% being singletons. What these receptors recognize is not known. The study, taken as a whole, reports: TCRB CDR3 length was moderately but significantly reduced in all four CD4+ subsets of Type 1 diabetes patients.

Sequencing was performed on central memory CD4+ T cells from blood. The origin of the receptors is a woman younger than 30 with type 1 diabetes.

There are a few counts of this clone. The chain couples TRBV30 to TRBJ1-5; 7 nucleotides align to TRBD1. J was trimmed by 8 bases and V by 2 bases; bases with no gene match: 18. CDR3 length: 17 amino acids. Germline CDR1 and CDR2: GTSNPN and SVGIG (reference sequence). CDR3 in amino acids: CAWSPSTGTAGVEPQHF. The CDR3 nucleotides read TGTGCCTGGAGTCCCTCTACCGGGACAGCAGGCGTTGAGCCCCAGCATTTT.

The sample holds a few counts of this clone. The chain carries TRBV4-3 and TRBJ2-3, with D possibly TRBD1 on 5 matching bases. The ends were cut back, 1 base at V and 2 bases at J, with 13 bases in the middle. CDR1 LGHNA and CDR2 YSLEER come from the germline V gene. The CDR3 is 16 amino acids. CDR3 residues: CASSQGGTSYTDTQYF. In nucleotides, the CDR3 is TGCGCCAGCAGCCAAGGGGGCACAAGTTACACAGATACGCAGTATTTT.

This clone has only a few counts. CDR3 nucleotides: TGTGCCAGCAGCTTATCCCACGAGCAGTACTTC. Amino acid sequence: CASSLSHEQYF. V and J are TRBV11-3 and TRBJ2-5; no firm D call. The assigned J gene may be wrong: the sequence end matches TRBJ2-7 better. Germline loops: CDR1 SGHNT, CDR2 YENEEA. CDR3 size: 11 residues.

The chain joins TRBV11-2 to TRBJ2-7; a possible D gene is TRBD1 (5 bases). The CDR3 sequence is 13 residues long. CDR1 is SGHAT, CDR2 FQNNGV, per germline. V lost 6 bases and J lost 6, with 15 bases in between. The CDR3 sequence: CASSQHHGAEQYF. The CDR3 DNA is TGTGCCAGCAGTCAACATCATGGGGCCGAGCAGTACTTC.

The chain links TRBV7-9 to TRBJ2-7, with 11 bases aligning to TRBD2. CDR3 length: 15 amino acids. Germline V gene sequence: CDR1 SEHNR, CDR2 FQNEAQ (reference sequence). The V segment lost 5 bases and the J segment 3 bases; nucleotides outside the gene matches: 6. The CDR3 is CASSEGTSGDYEQYF. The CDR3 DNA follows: TGTGCCAGCAGCGAGGGGACTAGCGGTGACTACGAGCAGTACTTC.

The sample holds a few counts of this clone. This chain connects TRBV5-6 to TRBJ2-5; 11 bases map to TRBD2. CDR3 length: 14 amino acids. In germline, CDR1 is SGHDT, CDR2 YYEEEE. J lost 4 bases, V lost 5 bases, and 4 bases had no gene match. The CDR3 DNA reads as TGTGCCAGCAGGGGACTAGCGGACGGAGAGACCCAGTACTTC. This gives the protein CASRGLADGETQYF.

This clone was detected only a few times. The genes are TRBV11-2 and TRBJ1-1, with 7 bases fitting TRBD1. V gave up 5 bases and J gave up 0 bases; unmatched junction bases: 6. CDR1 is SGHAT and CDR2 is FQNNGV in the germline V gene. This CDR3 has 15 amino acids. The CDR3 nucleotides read TGTGCCAGCAGCGCAAGAACAGGGGTGAACACTGAAGCTTTCTTT. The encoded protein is CASSARTGVNTEAFF.

CDR3 in amino acids: CASSRDRGYNEQFF. CDR3 in DNA: TGTGCCAGTAGTAGGGACAGGGGGTACAATGAGCAGTTCTTC. This chain connects TRBV19 to TRBJ2-1; 11 nucleotides align to TRBD1. The V gene's germline CDR1 is LNHDA and CDR2 SQIVND (reference sequence). V was clipped by 4 bases and J by 4 bases; unmatched bases: 0. This CDR3 region has 14 residues.

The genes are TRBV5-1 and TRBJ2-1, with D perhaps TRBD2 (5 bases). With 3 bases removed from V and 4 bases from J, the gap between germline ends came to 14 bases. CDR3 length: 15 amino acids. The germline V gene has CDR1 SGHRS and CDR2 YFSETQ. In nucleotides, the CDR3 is TGCGCCAGCAGCTCCGGGATTCTTAATTACAATGAGCAGTTCTTC. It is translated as CASSSGILNYNEQFF.

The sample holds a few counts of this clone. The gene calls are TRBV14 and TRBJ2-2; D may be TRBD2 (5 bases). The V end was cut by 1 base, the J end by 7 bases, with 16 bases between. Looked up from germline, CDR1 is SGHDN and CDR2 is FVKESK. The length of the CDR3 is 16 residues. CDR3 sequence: CASSQGMRDSVGELFF. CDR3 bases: TGTGCCAGCAGCCAAGGGATGAGGGATTCGGTCGGGGAGCTGTTTTTT.

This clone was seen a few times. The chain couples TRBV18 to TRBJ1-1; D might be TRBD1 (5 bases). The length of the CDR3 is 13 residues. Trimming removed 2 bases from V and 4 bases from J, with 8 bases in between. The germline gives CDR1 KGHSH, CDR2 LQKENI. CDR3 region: CASSPAGGTEAFF. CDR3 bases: TGTGCCAGCTCACCAGCCGGGGGCACTGAAGCTTTCTTT.

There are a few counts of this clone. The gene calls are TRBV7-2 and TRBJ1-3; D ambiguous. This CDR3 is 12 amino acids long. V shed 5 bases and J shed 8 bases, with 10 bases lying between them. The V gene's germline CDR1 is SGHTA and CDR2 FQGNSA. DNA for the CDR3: TGTGCCAGCAGCCTATTCGGGGACACCATATATTTT. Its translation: CASSLFGDTIYF. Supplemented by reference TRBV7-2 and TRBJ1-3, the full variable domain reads GAGVSQSPSNKVTEKGKDVELRCDPISGHTALYWYRQSLGQGLEFLIYFQGNSAPDKSGLPSDRFSAERTGGSVSTLTIQRTQQEDSAVYLCASSLFGDTIYFGEGSWLTVV.

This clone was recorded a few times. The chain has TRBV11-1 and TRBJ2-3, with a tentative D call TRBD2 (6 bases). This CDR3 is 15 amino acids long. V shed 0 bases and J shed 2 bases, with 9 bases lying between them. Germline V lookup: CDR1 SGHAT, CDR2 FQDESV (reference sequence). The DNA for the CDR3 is TGTGCCAGCAGCTTAGCCGGGACTGACACAGATACGCAGTATTTT. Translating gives CASSLAGTDTDTQYF.

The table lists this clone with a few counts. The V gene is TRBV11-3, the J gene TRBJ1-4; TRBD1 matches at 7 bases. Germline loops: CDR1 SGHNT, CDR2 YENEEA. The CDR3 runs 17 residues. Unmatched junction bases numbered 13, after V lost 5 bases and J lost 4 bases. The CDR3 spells CASSPARTGLHNEKLFF. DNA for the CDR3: TGTGCCAGCAGCCCAGCCCGGACAGGCCTCCATAATGAAAAACTGTTTTTT.

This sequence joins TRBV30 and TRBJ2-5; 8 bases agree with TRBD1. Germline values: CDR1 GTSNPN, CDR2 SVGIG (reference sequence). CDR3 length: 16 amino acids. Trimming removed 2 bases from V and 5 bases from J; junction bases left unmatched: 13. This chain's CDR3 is CAWSSWGQATSETQYF. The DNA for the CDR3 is TGTGCCTGGAGTTCGTGGGGACAGGCCACCTCCGAGACCCAGTACTTC. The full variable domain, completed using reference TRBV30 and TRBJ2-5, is SQTIHQWPATLVQPVGSPLSLECTVEGTSNPNLYWYRQAAGRGLQLLFYSVGIGQISSEVPQNLSASRPQDRQFILSSKKLLLSDSGFYLCAWSSWGQATSETQYFGPGTRLLVL.